This TCR beta chain was captured by sequencing in a study of OX40 agonist ivuxolimab in advanced cancers. Study-level background: Ivuxolimab was an agonistic, fully human IgG2 monoclonal antibody directed against OX40 (CD134), a costimulatory receptor. The paper reports the monotherapy dose-escalation portion (N = 52 patients) of the phase I ivuxolimab trial. Partial responses occurred in three dose-escalation patients, of whom one had hepatocellular carcinoma and two had cutaneous melanoma. The purpose of peripheral TCRbeta sequencing was to test whether ivuxolimab changed TCR sequence diversity and led to clonal T-cell expansion. Intravenous ivuxolimab was administered to patients every 2 weeks at six dose levels: 0.01, 0.1, 0.3, 1.5, 3 and 10 mg/kg. Patients were allowed to have had prior anti-PD-1, anti-PD-L1 or anti-CTLA-4 therapy, and 40% to 45% of the dose-escalation patients had previously received checkpoint inhibitors. The dose-escalation cohort was around 83% male with a mean age of approximately 60 years, ranging from roughly 20 to 80. Of the roughly 50 dose-escalation patients, hepatocellular carcinoma was present in approximately 20, melanoma in roughly 15, renal cell carcinoma in 9 and head and neck cancer in 9. Study-level results and caveats: At doses of 0.1 to 3.0 mg/kg, clonal expansion of both CD4+ and CD8+ T cells in blood was seen between baseline and week 6. Low levels of normalized T-cell clonal expansion were also seen in some patients who did not respond. On average, CD8+ T cells showed more expanded clones than CD4+ T cells after ivuxolimab. Which antigens the clonally expanded peripheral T cells were specific for was not determined. In the 0.1-3.0 mg/kg groups, partial responders were among the patients with the lowest normalized peripheral clonal expansion, particularly in CD8+ T cells.

For sequencing of the TCRbeta CDR3 region, genomic DNA was extracted from the sorted cells. The immunoSEQ Assay was used for sequencing of TCRbeta CDR3 regions. Held by TCRdb, this immuneACCESS table contains in-frame sequences only and omits some clones. Under half of the omission traces to an unresolved V gene where checked; the cause of the rest is unknown. The sample includes tens of thousands of clones, with roughly nine tenths observed a single time. The top ten clones comprise more than 9.5% of the sample. Concerning this clone itself: This receptor's antigen is unknown. Nothing much larger sits one base from this clone, and base qualities are not available.

The trial excluded patients who had a history of autoimmune disease or were on systemic immunosuppression. Peripheral blood for TCR sequencing was collected from all dose cohorts at baseline, on cycle 4 day 1, and on cycle 7 day 1. Samples were obtained from an open-label, multicenter, first-in-human phase I dose-escalation trial of ivuxolimab. Adults with locally advanced or metastatic melanoma, renal cell, hepatocellular, or head and neck squamous cell carcinoma were enrolled in the trial. Before TCR sequencing, CD4+ T cells and CD8+ T cells were sorted from peripheral blood as separate populations. The receptor was isolated from an adult with an advanced solid tumor such as melanoma, head and neck, liver or kidney cancer. Material: CD4+ or CD8+ T cells sorted from blood, obtained in a trial of the OX40 agonist ivuxolimab.

The CDR3 region reads CAISRQGRHNEQFF. Here is the DNA: TGTGCCATCAGTCGACAGGGGCGACACAATGAGCAGTTCTTC. The chain joins TRBV10-3 to TRBJ2-1, with 8 bases aligning to TRBD1. The CDR3, cysteine through phenylalanine, is 14 amino acids long. Just the 42-base CDR3 DNA is kept, in frame starting at base 1. For CDR1 and CDR2, the germline V gene lists ENHRY and SYGVKD. V lost 5 bases and J lost 5 bases, and the count of bases not matched to a germline gene is 5.